This T cell receptor (beta chain) was identified in a study of shared clonotypes between healthy human individuals. Study-level information: Per donor, three plates held CD4 naive cells, three held CD4 memory, two held CD8 naive and one held CD8 memory. Regarding the study as a whole: Naive CD4 clonotype sharing across a handful of donors was 4% to 5.5%. Naive subsets tended to show greater estimated richness than memory subsets.

CDR1 SQVTM and CDR2 ANQGSEA come from the germline V gene. This CDR3 is built from 11 residues. With respect to this clone: What it recognizes is unknown.

Source study methods: Junction-only sequences without quality scores came from ImmunoSEQ, so filtering differed. The table came from immunoSEQ multiplex PCR; TCRdb's copy has only in-frame clones and leaves some out. Clone size and the V and J calls come from that table; the DNA yielded D and trimming. The sample shows about 1.5 million clones, more than 95% of them seen only once. This sequence was found in a man aged 25 to 40 in good health. The chain carries TRBV29-1 and TRBJ1-1; D remains unclear. Sequenced sample: naive CD4+ T cells sorted from blood. Subset specified: CD45RA+ positively selected. The CDR3, as DNA: TGCACCTGCGTCCGCAACACTGAAGCTTTCTTT. Its protein is CTCVRNTEAFF.